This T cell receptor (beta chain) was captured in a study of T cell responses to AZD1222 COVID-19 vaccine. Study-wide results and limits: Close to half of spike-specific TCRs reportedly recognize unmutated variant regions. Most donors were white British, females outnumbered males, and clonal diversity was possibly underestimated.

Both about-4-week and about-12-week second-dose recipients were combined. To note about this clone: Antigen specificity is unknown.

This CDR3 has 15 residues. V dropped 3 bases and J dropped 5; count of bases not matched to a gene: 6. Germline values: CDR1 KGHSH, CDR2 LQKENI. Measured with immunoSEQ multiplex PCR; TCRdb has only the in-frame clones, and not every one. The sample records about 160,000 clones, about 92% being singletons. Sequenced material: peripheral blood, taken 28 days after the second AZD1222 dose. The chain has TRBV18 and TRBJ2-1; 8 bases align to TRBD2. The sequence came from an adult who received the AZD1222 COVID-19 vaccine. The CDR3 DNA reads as TGTGCCAGCTCACCCCCTAGCGGGCGCAACAATGAGCAGTTCTTC. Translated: CASSPPSGRNNEQFF.